The 4 T cell receptor beta chains below were found in one sample sequenced in a study of cytomegalovirus exposure and HLA in healthy donors. Amplification used 60 Vbeta primers and 13 Jbeta primers. TCRdb's copy holds only in-frame clones and misses some; the assay was immunoSEQ multiplex PCR. The table records about 130,000 clones, approximately 17% of them present only once. Specimen: PBMCs. These TCRs come from a female donor in good health and CMV-seropositive.

V is TRBV5-6 and J is TRBJ2-1, with D possibly being TRBD1 (5 bases). Germline-derived CDR1 and CDR2 are SGHDT and YYEEEE. Deletions cut 1 base from V and 8 bases from J, with 7 bases between. The CDR3 is made up of 12 amino acids. CDR3 region: CASSLLGDEQFF. The CDR3 region has the DNA TGTGCCAGCAGCTTGCTAGGGGATGAGCAGTTCTTC.

The V and J genes are TRBV6-1 and TRBJ1-1, with a possible D match to TRBD1 (5 bases). V shed 6 bases and J shed 5 bases, with 19 bases lying between them. Germline V CDR1 and CDR2: MNHNS, SASEGT. CDR3 length equals 15 residues. The CDR3 here is CASSRVTKGVTEAFF. The CDR3 nucleotides read TGTGCCAGCAGCAGGGTGACAAAAGGTGTGACTGAAGCTTTCTTT.

This chain joins TRBV15 and TRBJ1-6; 10 bases are shared with TRBD1. With 0 bases clipped from V and 10 bases from J, the junction kept 9 bases outside the gene matches. Germline V CDR1 and CDR2: LNHNV, YYDKDF (reference sequence). The CDR3 loop spans 17 amino acids. The CDR3 sequence is CATSRDLDRGPMSPLHF. In DNA, the CDR3 is TGTGCCACCAGCAGAGATCTTGACAGGGGGCCAATGTCACCCCTCCACTTT.

As concerns this clone: At one end the junction does not follow the germline gene, possibly because of a read error. The CDR3 nucleotides read TGTGCCACCAGCAGAGAAATTCATTTGGGGCACCGCGTATTC. Its protein product is CATSREIHLGHRVF. This chain uses TRBV15 with TRBJ2-7; D is perhaps TRBD1 (5 bases). The CDR3 loop spans 14 amino acids. Germline values: CDR1 LNHNV, CDR2 YYDKDF (reference sequence).